What follows is one TCR beta chain and its context. The antigen this receptor binds is unknown. No much larger clone is present one base from it, and per-base qualities are unavailable. The approximately 39 donors, aged about 6 to 95 years, were systemically healthy Caucasian individuals from Russia. Each donor gave 8.5 to 10 milliliters of peripheral blood, collected into EDTA-treated Vacutainer tubes. Ficoll-Paque density-gradient centrifugation was used to isolate PBMCs, with at least 6.5 million per sample. Trizol reagent was used to extract total RNA from PBMCs, with at least 5.5 micrograms per sample. For every donor, an aliquot of PBMCs went through flow cytometry to measure the percentages of naive CD45RAhigh/CD27high T cells. The data derive from a study of blood T cells in healthy people across ages (dated by TCRdb to about 2015). At the level of the whole study: In model experiments, template switching captured roughly one uniquely barcoded TCR beta cDNA molecule for every two T cells. Using deep sequencing normalized with unique cDNA molecular identifiers, the study measured how TCR beta repertoire diversity changes with age. Four age groups were formed from the donors: young (average 16 years), middle-aged (more than 35), aged (about 62) and long-lived (approximately 78). Donors of different ages were randomly distributed across sequencing lanes to avoid experimental bias. Two additional independent replicas of 1 million unique cDNA reads from the same blood draw were analyzed for two donors (one aged 18 to 30 and one aged 80 or older). What the authors observed across the whole study: The percentage of naive T cells measured by flow cytometry correlated strongly with observed TCR beta diversity. The long-lived group showed more naive CD4+ T cells, fewer expanded clones and increased TCR diversity than the aged group, suggesting age selection. The CMV infection status of donors was not known, potentially confounding age-related changes in expanded clonotypes. Observed TCR beta diversity per million T cells fell roughly linearly with age, and a significant reduction was already apparent by age around 40. Bulk unsorted PBMC profiling prevented conclusive comparison of naive and antigen-experienced compartments. Estimates of total diversity based on one million sequenced T cells were considered lower bounds and underestimates.

The library was built by means of 5' RACE. This sample was sequenced with an Illumina HiSeq 2500. A second roughly 7 to 11 cycle PCR used a sample-barcoded 5' primer and a J-beta primer mix. A unique molecular identifier was introduced onto each TCR beta cDNA molecule by a template-switch 5' adaptor carrying 12 random nucleotides. Each sample yielded at least 3 million CDR3-containing paired-end reads. The Mint cDNA synthesis kit, primed by a TRBC-specific oligonucleotide, was used to synthesize first-strand cDNA from all RNA. Following uracil-DNA glycosylase treatment, a first 18-cycle PCR with universal primers M1SS and BC2_uni_R was performed on all cDNA. On the authors' methods: For normalization, 1 million high-quality reads were randomly selected from each sample, with every read carrying a distinct molecular identifier. Instead of being binned into consensus sequences, reads with shared molecular identifiers were discarded. MiTCR, run with a Q25 quality threshold and the strictest error-elimination algorithm, handled CDR3 identification, clonotype clustering and error correction. A nonparametric unseen species model with Euler transformation was used to estimate a lower bound on total TCR beta diversity. TCRdb trimmed public reads at Q25 via fastp, called clones via MiXCR and kept in-frame beta chains. Every entry covers one CDR3 protein and lists the most common genes and DNA from its rows. In this record, the V and J calls reflect TCRdb's handling and not the investigators' own analysis. For this sample the table gives about a million distinct CDR3 sequences, of which around 48% were detected only once. The top ten hold around an eighth of the sample.

The sequence was obtained from a man aged 25 to 40 in good health. The sequencing sample was made of blood.

The CDR3 region: CASTGVGRATNEKLFF. The nucleotide sequence is TGCGCCAGCACCGGCGTGGGCAGAGCAACTAATGAAAAACTGTTTTTT. The rearrangement joined TRBV5-1 to TRBJ1-4; the D gene cannot be named for sure. V is shortened by 6 bases, J by 0 bases, and the region joining them spans 15 bases. The CDR3, from cysteine to phenylalanine, totals 16 residues. The retained sequence is limited to the CDR3, 48 bases, with the frame set at the first base. The germline V gene supplies CDR1 SGHRS and CDR2 YFSETQ.